Listed below are T cell receptor beta chains from one sample, sequenced in a study of cytomegalovirus exposure and HLA in healthy donors. The data were produced by immunoSEQ multiplex PCR, yet TCRdb's version contains in-frame clones alone and is incomplete. The sample comprises about 190,000 clones, around 86% of which are singletons, and roughly 0.73% rests with the top ten. The specimen was PBMCs. The receptors derive from a woman in her late teens or twenties in good health and CMV-seronegative. The CDR3 runs from the conserved cysteine through the conserved F or W. The order of the fields is J gene, D gene, V gene, clone size, CDR3 protein, CDR3 DNA. A D gene is named only where the DNA matches it firmly. Size is omitted from some rows. Given values are once, few, many or a class for expanded clones.

>TRBJ2-4|TRBD2|TRBV7-2|.
CASSPHRREGLAKNIQYF
TGTGCCAGCAGCCCTCACCGGCGGGAGGGCCTAGCCAAAAACATTCAGTACTTC
>TRBJ1-6|.|TRBV6-1|.
CASSERRVPNLPLHF
TGTGCCAGCAGTGAGAGACGGGTACCCAATTTACCCCTCCACTTT
>TRBJ1-3|TRBD1|TRBV18|once
CASSPTGTGGFGNTIYF
TGTGCCAGCTCACCAACCGGGACAGGGGGCTTCGGAAACACCATATATTTT
>TRBJ1-4|.|TRBV30|few
CAWSGVFGKLFF
TGTGCCTGGTCGGGGGTTTTCGGAAAACTGTTTTTT
>TRBJ2-7|TRBD2|TRBV27|.
CASSLVAGGSYEQYF
TGTGCCAGCAGTTTAGTCGCGGGAGGCTCCTACGAGCAGTACTTC
>TRBJ2-6|.|TRBV5-5|.
CASSRDGEAGANVLTF
TGTGCCAGCAGCCGCGACGGGGAGGCTGGGGCCAACGTCCTGACTTTC
>TRBJ2-7|.|TRBV21-1|.
CASSSPRDWRKYEQYF
TGTGCCAGCAGCTCACCCCGGGACTGGAGAAAATACGAGCAGTACTTC
>TRBJ2-7|.|TRBV18|.
CASSPREIYEQYF
TGTGCCAGCTCACCTCGGGAGATCTACGAGCAGTACTTC
>TRBJ1-1|.|TRBV7-3|few
CASSLRGFNEAFF
TGTGCCAGCAGCCTTCGGGGGTTTAATGAAGCTTTCTTT
>TRBJ1-5|TRBD1|TRBV11-2|.
CASSIQGDQPQHF
TGTGCCAGCAGCATACAGGGGGATCAGCCCCAGCATTTT
>TRBJ1-5|.|TRBV6-5|few
CASSLRSSNQPQHF
TGTGCCAGCAGCCTTCGTTCTAGCAATCAGCCCCAGCATTTT
>TRBJ2-7|TRBD2|TRBV6-5|.
CASSYSSGVYEQYF
TGTGCCAGCAGTTACTCTAGCGGGGTTTACGAGCAGTACTTC
>TRBJ2-1|TRBD2|TRBV4-1|.
CASSHGSPSGPLGQFF
TGCGCCAGCAGCCACGGTAGCCCTAGCGGGCCCTTGGGGCAGTTCTTC
>TRBJ2-7|TRBD2|TRBV6-5|.
CASSYSAGGRSYEQYF
TGTGCCAGCAGTTACTCGGCGGGAGGAAGGTCATACGAGCAGTACTTC
>TRBJ2-5|.|TRBV7-9|once
CASSQGTLQETQYF
TGTGCCAGCAGTCAGGGGACATTGCAAGAGACCCAGTACTTC
>TRBJ2-3|.|TRBV10-3|.
CAISAGGVGTDTQYF
TGTGCCATCAGTGCGGGCGGGGTGGGCACAGATACGCAGTATTTT
>TRBJ2-1|TRBD1|TRBV6-6|.
CASTLPGQGAVCEQFF
TGTGCCAGCACTTTACCCGGACAGGGGGCAGTCTGTGAGCAGTTCTTC
>TRBJ1-2|.|TRBV27|.
CASKEGVGGTGIYGYTF
TGTGCCAGCAAAGAAGGGGTTGGCGGTACAGGGATCTATGGCTACACCTTC
>TRBJ2-7|TRBD1|TRBV6-1|.
CASMRQGEREQYF
TGTGCCAGCATGAGACAGGGGGAGCGCGAGCAGTACTTC
>TRBJ2-7|TRBD2|TRBV7-9|once
CASTSGRGESEQYF
TGTGCCAGCACCTCCGGACGGGGGGAATCCGAGCAGTACTTC
>TRBJ2-3|TRBD2|TRBV4-1|once
CASSQGTSGGYHSTDTQYF
TGCGCCAGCAGCCAAGGGACTAGCGGGGGGTACCATAGCACAGATACGCAGTATTTT
>TRBJ2-3|.|TRBV18|.
CASSPDLTGDTQYF
TGTGCCAGCTCACCAGACCTGACAGGAGATACGCAGTATTTT
>TRBJ1-5|TRBD1|TRBV5-1|.
CASSFGTDNQPQHF
TGCGCCAGCAGCTTCGGGACAGATAATCAGCCCCAGCATTTT
>TRBJ1-1|TRBD1|TRBV12-5|.
CASGYPSPGQGARQDTEAFF
TGTGCTAGTGGTTATCCTTCTCCGGGACAGGGGGCGCGTCAGGACACTGAAGCTTTCTTT
>TRBJ2-5|TRBD1|TRBV2|.
CASSESSGQGAQETQYF
TGTGCCAGCAGTGAATCCTCGGGACAGGGGGCCCAAGAGACCCAGTACTTC
>TRBJ2-2|TRBD2|TRBV28|.
CASRGTSGTNTGELFF
TGTGCCAGCCGAGGGACTAGCGGGACGAACACCGGGGAGCTGTTTTTT
>TRBJ1-2|.|TRBV7-9|.
CSSSPSYGYTF
TGTTCCAGCAGTCCCTCCTATGGCTACACCTTC
>TRBJ1-1|.|TRBV6-5|.
CASSYGQSNTEAFF
TGTGCCAGCAGTTACGGACAGTCGAACACTGAAGCTTTCTTT
>TRBJ2-6|.|TRBV5-1|.
CASSGSSGANVLTF
TGCGCCAGCAGTGGGAGCTCTGGGGCCAACGTCCTGACTTTC
>TRBJ2-7|.|TRBV20-1|.
CSARKQMGEYF
TGCAGTGCTAGAAAACAGATGGGAGAGTACTTC
>TRBJ2-3|TRBD2|TRBV15|once
CATSTGTSLTDTQYF
TGTGCCACCAGCACCGGGACTAGCTTGACAGATACGCAGTATTTT
>TRBJ2-7|.|TRBV6-1|.
CASSRGRGEQYF
TGTGCCAGCAGTCGTGGGCGGGGTGAGCAGTACTTC
>TRBJ2-7|.|TRBV7-9|.
CASSSGGLVPEQYF
TGTGCCAGCAGCTCCGGAGGGCTAGTTCCCGAGCAGTACTTC
>TRBJ1-4|TRBD1|TRBV28|.
CASSQGGQLFF
TGTGCCAGCAGCCAGGGGGGTCAGCTGTTTTTT
>TRBJ1-1|TRBD1|TRBV27|once
CASSSPGQGDHTEAFF
TGTGCCAGCAGTTCGCCGGGACAGGGGGACCACACTGAAGCTTTCTTT
>TRBJ1-1|.|TRBV2|.
CASRESHRVLNTEAFF
TGTGCCAGCAGAGAATCCCACAGGGTCCTTAACACTGAAGCTTTCTTT
>TRBJ1-1|TRBD1|TRBV4-1|.
CASSLPGTGGIGTEAFF
TGCGCCAGCAGCCTACCCGGGACAGGGGGTATTGGCACTGAAGCTTTCTTT
>TRBJ1-3|TRBD1|TRBV6-6|.
CASSPTGGNTIYF
TGTGCCAGCAGTCCGACAGGGGGAAACACCATATATTTT
>TRBJ2-3|.|TRBV28|.
CASRVEITDTQYF
TGTGCCAGCAGGGTGGAGATCACAGATACGCAGTATTTT
>TRBJ2-4|TRBD1|TRBV10-3|.
CAIQGAPKNIQYF
TGTGCCATCCAGGGGGCGCCCAAAAACATTCAGTACTTC
>TRBJ2-5|.|TRBV6-6|.
CASSYFSGETQYF
TGTGCCAGCAGTTACTTTTCGGGGGAGACCCAGTACTTC
>TRBJ2-7|TRBD1|TRBV19|few
CASSIYGQGSSYEQYF
TGTGCCAGTAGTATTTACGGACAGGGGAGCTCCTACGAGCAGTACTTC
>TRBJ2-7|.|TRBV15|.
CATSRDQLTYEQYF
TGTGCCACCAGCAGAGATCAGTTAACCTACGAGCAGTACTTC
>TRBJ2-2|.|TRBV5-1|.
CASSLLGRGTGELFF
TGCGCCAGCAGCTTGTTGGGCAGGGGCACCGGGGAGCTGTTTTTT
>TRBJ1-2|.|TRBV5-1|few
CASSRSNSYGYTF
TGCGCCAGCAGCCGATCCAACAGTTATGGCTACACCTTC
>TRBJ2-5|TRBD1|TRBV5-1|.
CASSSRTGGFETQYF
TGCGCCAGCAGCTCTCGGACAGGGGGATTCGAGACCCAGTACTTC
>TRBJ2-7|TRBD1|TRBV28|.
CASSSQGGEQYF
TGTGCCAGCAGTTCACAGGGGGGCGAGCAGTACTTC
>TRBJ2-7|TRBD2|TRBV27|.
CASSFPTGSGGQQYF
TGTGCCAGCAGTTTCCCCACTGGGAGCGGGGGCCAGCAGTACTTC
>TRBJ2-1|.|TRBV20-1|.
CSARENPEQFF
TGCAGTGCTAGGGAGAATCCTGAGCAGTTCTTC
>TRBJ2-5|TRBD1|TRBV27|few
CASRQQGQETQYF
TGTGCCAGCCGGCAACAGGGGCAAGAGACCCAGTACTTC
>TRBJ2-3|TRBD1|TRBV29-1|few
CSGSQGSDTQYF
TGCAGCGGGTCACAGGGGTCAGATACGCAGTATTTT
>TRBJ1-1|TRBD1|TRBV27|.
CASRRTGNTEAFF
TGTGCCAGCAGGAGGACAGGGAACACTGAAGCTTTCTTT